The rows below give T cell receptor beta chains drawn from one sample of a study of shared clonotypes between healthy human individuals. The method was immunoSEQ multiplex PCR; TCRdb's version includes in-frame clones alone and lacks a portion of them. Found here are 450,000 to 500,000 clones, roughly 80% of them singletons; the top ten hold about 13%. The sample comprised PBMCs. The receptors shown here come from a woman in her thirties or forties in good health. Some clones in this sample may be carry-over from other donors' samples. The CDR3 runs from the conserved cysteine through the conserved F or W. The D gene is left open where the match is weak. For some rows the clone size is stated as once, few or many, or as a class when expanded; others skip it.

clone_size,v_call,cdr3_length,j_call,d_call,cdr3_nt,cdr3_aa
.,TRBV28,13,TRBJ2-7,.,TGTGCCAGCGGTTCAGGGTCGACCTACGAGCAGTACTTC,CASGSGSTYEQYF
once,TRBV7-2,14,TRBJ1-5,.,TGTGCCAGCAGCTTAAGACTGGCCAATCAGCCCCAGCATTTT,CASSLRLANQPQHF
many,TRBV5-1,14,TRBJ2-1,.,TGCGCCAGCAGCTTCAAGGGCCTAAACGATGAGCAGTTCTTC,CASSFKGLNDEQFF
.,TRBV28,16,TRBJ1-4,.,TGTGCCAGCAGTTCCCCCGCTCTTGCAACTAATGAAAAACTGTTTTTT,CASSSPALATNEKLFF
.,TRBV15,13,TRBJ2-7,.,TGTGCCACCAGCAGAGAGAGGGGGGACGAGCAGTACTTC,CATSRERGDEQYF
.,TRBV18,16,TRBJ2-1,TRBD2,TGTGCCAGCTCACCACAGCCGGCTAGCGGGGGGAATGAGCAGTTCTTC,CASSPQPASGGNEQFF
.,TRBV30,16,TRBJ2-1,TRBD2,TGTGCCTGGCTACCCGGGACTAGCGAGGGGTGGAATGAGCAGTTCTTC,CAWLPGTSEGWNEQFF
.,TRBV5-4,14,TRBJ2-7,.,TGTGCCAGCAGCTTGCGCCCGATCTCCTACGAGCAGTACTTC,CASSLRPISYEQYF
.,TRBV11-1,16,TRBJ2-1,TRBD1,TGTGCCAGCAGCGCCAGACAGGGTAGGTCCTACAATGAGCAGTTCTTC,CASSARQGRSYNEQFF
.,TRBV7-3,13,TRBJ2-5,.,TGTGCCAGCAGCTTATTCGTGGGAGAGACCCAGTACTTC,CASSLFVGETQYF
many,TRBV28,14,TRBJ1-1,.,TGTGCCAGCAGTTTACCGGGTCACGGTGCTAAAGCTTTCTTT,CASSLPGHGAKAFF
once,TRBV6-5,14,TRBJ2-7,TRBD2,TGTGCCAGCAGCCCCGAGTCGGGAGGGTACGAGCAGTACTTC,CASSPESGGYEQYF
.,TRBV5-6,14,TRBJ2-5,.,TGTGCCAGCAGCTTGGGGACCAGATCGAAGACCCAGTACTTC,CASSLGTRSKTQYF
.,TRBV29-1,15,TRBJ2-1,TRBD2,TGCAGCGCAGGACTAGGACTTCGCGTCTACAATGAGCAGTTCTTC,CSAGLGLRVYNEQFF
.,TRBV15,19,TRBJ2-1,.,TGTGCCACCAGCAGAGATCCGACGGGAGTATCGATCTCCTACAATGAGCAGTTCTTC,CATSRDPTGVSISYNEQFF
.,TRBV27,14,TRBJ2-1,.,TGTGCCAGCAGTTTGGGGCAGACCCTAGGTGAGCAGTTCTTC,CASSLGQTLGEQFF
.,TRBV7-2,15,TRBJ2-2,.,TGTGCCAGCAGCTTCACCGGAGGGCCGGCCGGGGAGCTGTTTTTT,CASSFTGGPAGELFF
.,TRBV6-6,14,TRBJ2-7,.,TGTGCCAGCAGCCGTCTGGCGGGGACCTACGAGCAGTACTTC,CASSRLAGTYEQYF
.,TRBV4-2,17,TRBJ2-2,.,TGTGCCAGCAGCCAAGAAATTCTTCCAGGGTCGACCGGGGAGCTGTTTTTT,CASSQEILPGSTGELFF
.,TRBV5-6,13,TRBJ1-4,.,TGTGCCAGCAGCCCCGCGGCAGTCGAAAAACTGTTTTTT,CASSPAAVEKLFF
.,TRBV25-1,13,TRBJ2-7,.,TGTGCCAGCAGTGAAGGGGGCGTTTACGAGCAGTACTTC,CASSEGGVYEQYF
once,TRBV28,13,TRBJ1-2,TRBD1,TGTGCCAGCAGGACAGGGGGAAACTATGGCTACACCTTC,CASRTGGNYGYTF
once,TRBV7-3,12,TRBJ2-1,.,TGTGCCAGCAGCTTAGGTAGCAATGAGCAGTTCTTC,CASSLGSNEQFF
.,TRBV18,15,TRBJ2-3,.,TGTGCCAGCTCACGGGGCACCCTCGGCACAGATACGCAGTATTTT,CASSRGTLGTDTQYF